The 27 T cell receptor beta chains below come from one sample, sequenced in a study of T cells in Graves' hyperthyroidism and ophthalmopathy. RNA transcripts yielded amplified TCR beta CDR3 regions. The HTBI primer set was used in a first-round RT-PCR of the TCR CDR3. TCRdb redid the calling of the multiplex PCR reads with MiXCR, one entry per CDR3 protein. Of 550,000 to 600,000 distinct CDR3 sequences listed, 16% are singletons. What was sequenced was blood. These receptors were collected from a woman younger than 30 with Graves' hyperthyroidism.

The V and J genes are TRBV24-1 and TRBJ1-2, with 7 bases lining up with TRBD1. CDR1 KGHDR and CDR2 SFDVKD come from the germline V gene. The CDR3 length is 16 residues. Trimming at V came to 4 bases and at J to 0 bases, leaving 7 bases not matched to a gene. In DNA, the CDR3 is TGTGCCACCAGTGACCCCGGGACAGCCACTAACTATGGCTACACCTTC. Its translation: CATSDPGTATNYGYTF.

This clonotype was found many times. This rearrangement joins TRBV28 to TRBJ2-7, with TRBD1 matching 7 bases. The J segment lost 1 base and the V segment lost 6 bases, leaving 9 bases of the junction unmatched. CDR3 length equals 15 residues. The V gene's germline CDR1 is MDHEN and CDR2 SYDVKM. CDR3 in DNA: TGTGCCAGCAGAATTCGAGGGGGCACTTCCTACGAGCAGTACTTC. The encoded protein is CASRIRGGTSYEQYF.

This clonotype was seen at least ten times. The chain links TRBV20-1 to TRBJ1-2; 7 positions agree with TRBD1. The CDR3 is made up of 15 amino acids. Germline V lookup: CDR1 DFQATT, CDR2 SNEGSKA (reference sequence). Trimming removed 6 bases from V and 6 bases from J; junction bases left unmatched: 16. The CDR3 reads CSASKGALNPNGYTF. The CDR3 DNA sequence: TGCAGTGCATCTAAGGGGGCGCTTAACCCGAATGGCTACACCTTC.

The chain links TRBV6-2 or TRBV6-3 to TRBJ2-1; either TRBD1 or TRBD2 may supply D (7 bases each). CDR3 size: 18 residues. V lost 4 bases, J lost 2 bases, and 21 bases lay in between. The V gene's germline CDR1 is MNHEY and CDR2 SVGEGT. The CDR3 region has the DNA TGTGCCAGCAGTTCCCGGGGGGTTGACAGGGTGACCTACAATGAGCAGTTCTTC. Its translation is CASSSRGVDRVTYNEQFF.

There are many counts of this clonotype. The rearrangement uses TRBV5-1 and TRBJ2-7; TRBD2 is a possible D gene (7 bases). V lost 4 bases to trimming and J lost 3 bases, with 17 bases between them. Germline V gene lookup returns CDR1 SGHRS and CDR2 YFSETQ. The CDR3 sequence is 15 residues long. CDR3 DNA: TGCGCCAGCAGCCTAGTTGCGGGGGCGAACTACGAGCAGTACTTC. Protein product: CASSLVAGANYEQYF.

This clonotype was counted between two and nine times. The J gene is TRBJ2-1, the V gene TRBV13; perhaps TRBD2 as D (5 bases). The germline V gene has CDR1 PRHDT and CDR2 FYEKMQ (reference sequence). Between the trimmed V and J ends, which lost 0 bases and 6 bases, there was a span of 9 bases. The CDR3 is 14 residues long. The CDR3 spells CASSLGSGFNEQFF. The CDR3, as DNA: TGTGCCAGCAGCTTAGGCAGCGGCTTCAATGAGCAGTTCTTC.

This chain links TRBV7-9 with TRBJ2-7, with D possibly matching TRBD1 (6 bases). CDR1 is SEHNR, CDR2 FQNEAQ, per germline (reference sequence). The length of the CDR3 is 16 residues. V shed 5 bases and J shed 4 bases, with 21 bases lying between them. The CDR3 reads CASSPYGGQGHYEQYF. For the CDR3, the DNA is TGTGCCAGCAGCCCATATGGGGGACAAGGGCATTACGAGCAGTACTTC.

The chain uses TRBV11-2 and TRBJ2-2, with D perhaps assigned TRBD1 or TRBD2 (6 bases each). The CDR3 is made up of 13 amino acids. Trimming took off 10 bases at V and 4 bases at J, with 13 bases between the two ends. CDR1 is SGHAT, CDR2 FQNNGV, per germline. CDR3 nucleotide sequence: TGTGCCACCTCTTGGGGGGCCACCGGGGAGCTGTTTTTT. It codes for CATSWGATGELFF.

This clonotype was counted ten times or more. The chain links TRBV28 to TRBJ2-3; 10 bases line up with TRBD2. Germline CDR1 is MDHEN and CDR2 is SYDVKM. V was pared by 1 base and J by 6 bases, with 7 bases of the junction left unmatched. This CDR3 contains 16 residues. Here the CDR3 reads CASSLFPSGSADTQYF. The CDR3 DNA sequence: TGTGCCAGCAGTTTATTTCCTAGCGGGAGCGCGGATACGCAGTATTTT.

The V and J genes are TRBV4-3 and TRBJ2-2, with D perhaps matching TRBD2 (5 bases). Between the trimmed V and J ends, which lost 1 base and 8 bases, there was a span of 11 bases. Germline V gives CDR1 LGHNA, CDR2 YSLEER. The CDR3 is made up of 14 amino acids. The CDR3 DNA reads as TGCGCCAGCAGCCAAGCGCCGCCGGGAGGGGAGCTGTTTTTT. This gives the protein CASSQAPPGGELFF.

This clonotype was detected ten times or more. The chain is built from TRBV7-9 and TRBJ2-1, with no clear D. V lost 5 bases, J lost 0 bases, and 14 bases lay in between. CDR1 and CDR2 from the germline V gene are SEHNR and FQNEAQ (reference sequence). The CDR3 has 16 residues. The CDR3 region is CASSPWWVSSYNEQFF. As DNA, the CDR3 is TGTGCCAGCAGCCCCTGGTGGGTTAGCTCCTACAATGAGCAGTTCTTC.

This clonotype showed up many times. The chain joins TRBV5-4 to TRBJ2-3; 14 bases line up with TRBD2. CDR3 length: 19 amino acids. Germline V gene data show CDR1 as SGHNT and CDR2 as YYREEE (reference sequence). With V trimmed by 1 base and J by 1 base, 8 bases remained unmatched. The chain's CDR3 is CASSLSLGLAGGGTDTQYF. The CDR3 nucleotides are TGTGCCAGCAGCTTGAGCCTTGGACTAGCGGGGGGAGGCACAGATACGCAGTATTTT.

This clonotype was observed many times. V is TRBV11-3 and J is TRBJ1-5; D remains unclear. Germline values: CDR1 SGHNT, CDR2 YENEEA. Between the trimmed V and J ends, which lost 5 bases and 4 bases, there was a span of 6 bases. This CDR3 contains 12 residues. CDR3 residues: CASSRPNQPQHF. The CDR3 DNA follows: TGTGCCAGCAGCCGGCCGAATCAGCCCCAGCATTTT.

A remark on this clonotype: Compared with germline, one end of the junction differs, possibly owing to a read error. The V call is TRBV6-2 or TRBV6-3, the J call TRBJ2-2, with D perhaps TRBD2 (5 bases). This CDR3 is 17 amino acids long. Germline values: CDR1 MNHEY, CDR2 SVGEGT. In DNA form, the CDR3 reads TGCGCCAGCAGTTCCCTCGGGAAAACTCGAGACACCGGGGAGCTGTTTTTT. Translated: CASSSLGKTRDTGELFF.

This clonotype was found many times. A junction end diverges from the germline sequence, so it may reflect a read error. The chain couples TRBV6-5 to TRBJ1-2; no firm D call. CDR1 and CDR2 (germline): MNHEY, SVGAGI. This CDR3 is 18 amino acids long. For the CDR3, the DNA is TGTGCCAGCACTTACCCCCGGGAACCGAACCAAGCTAACTATGGCTACACCTTC. Protein: CASTYPREPNQANYGYTF.

This clonotype showed up many times. The rearrangement joins TRBV6-1 to TRBJ2-1, with 7 bases identical to TRBD2. The germline CDR1 and CDR2 sequences are MNHNS and SASEGT. The CDR3 consists of 15 residues. V shed 3 bases and J 2 bases; nucleotides not matched to a gene: 4. The CDR3 loop reads CASSDVAGAYNEQFF. As DNA, the CDR3 is TGTGCCAGCAGTGATGTCGCGGGAGCCTACAATGAGCAGTTCTTC.

This chain joins TRBV5-1 and TRBJ2-1; weak D call: TRBD1 (5 bases). The germline V gene has CDR1 SGHRS and CDR2 YFSETQ. CDR3 length: 12 residues. The V gene lost 3 bases and the J gene lost 10 bases, with 11 bases spanning the gap. CDR3 bases: TGCGCCAGCAGCTCCAGGGCCTTCGAGCAGTTCTTC. Its translation is CASSSRAFEQFF.

Many counts were recorded for this clonotype. The chain couples TRBV20-1 to TRBJ2-1; TRBD2 matches at 9 bases. With V trimmed by 3 bases and J by 9 bases, 15 bases remained unmatched. Germline V CDR1 and CDR2: DFQATT, SNEGSKA (reference sequence). CDR3 length: 16 residues. This CDR3 reads CSASPGGLAGASEQFF. The CDR3 nucleotides read TGCAGTGCTAGCCCCGGTGGGTTAGCGGGAGCGAGTGAGCAGTTCTTC.

This clonotype was observed at least ten times. The chain employs TRBV6-1 and TRBJ2-5; 7 bases are shared with TRBD1. The CDR3 has 14 amino acids. From germline, CDR1 is MNHNS and CDR2 SASEGT. V was clipped by 3 bases and J by 5 bases; unmatched bases: 6. The CDR3 loop reads CASSDLGQYETQYF. CDR3 sequence (DNA): TGTGCCAGCAGTGACCTGGGACAGTACGAGACCCAGTACTTC.

This clonotype has at least ten counts. The V call is TRBV20-1, the J call TRBJ1-1, with D tentatively TRBD1 (5 bases). Germline CDR1 reads DFQATT; CDR2 reads SNEGSKA (reference sequence). The ends were cut back, 4 bases at V and 3 bases at J, with 15 bases in the middle. The CDR3 sequence is 14 residues long. The DNA for the CDR3 is TGCAGTGCTACCCCCGGAGGGGTTCACACTGAAGCTTTCTTT. This gives the protein CSATPGGVHTEAFF.

This CDR3 reads CSASGSTAGDHEQYF. DNA for the CDR3: TGCAGTGCCAGTGGATCTACGGCAGGGGACCACGAGCAGTACTTC. The chain combines TRBV20-1 with TRBJ2-7; D is possibly TRBD1 (6 bases). Per germline, CDR1 DFQATT and CDR2 SNEGSKA (reference sequence). V was pared by 6 bases and J by 5 bases, with 23 bases between. The CDR3 has 15 residues.

A note on this clonotype: The junction departs from the called germline gene at one end, perhaps through a read error. The chain has TRBV5-5 and TRBJ1-1; 7 positions agree with TRBD1. Germline CDR1 reads SGHKS; CDR2 reads YYEKEE (reference sequence). This CDR3 has 12 amino acids. CDR3 sequence (DNA): TGTGCCAGCGGGACAGCGAACACTGAAGGTTTCTTT. Its protein is CASGTANTEGFF. The entire variable domain, with the rest obtained from reference TRBV5-5 and TRBJ1-1, is as follows: DAGVTQSPTHLIKTRGQQVTLRCSPISGHKSVSWYQQVLGQGPQFIFQYYEKEERGRGNFPDRFSARQFPNYSSELNVNALLLGDSALYLCASGTANTEGFFGQGTRLTVV.

The gene calls are TRBV14 and TRBJ2-1; perhaps TRBD1 as D (6 bases). The CDR3 consists of 13 residues. Per the germline V gene, CDR1 is SGHDN and CDR2 is FVKESK. Trimming took off 8 bases at V and 0 bases at J, with 8 bases between the two ends. CDR3 bases: TGTGCCAGCGAGGACAGCTCCTACAATGAGCAGTTCTTC. Translated: CASEDSSYNEQFF.

This clonotype was counted ten times or more. This chain joins TRBV20-1 and TRBJ1-1; unclear D gene. Looked up from germline, CDR1 is DFQATT and CDR2 is SNEGSKA (reference sequence). V lost 5 bases to trimming and J lost 2 bases, with 12 bases between them. The CDR3 runs to 13 residues. The DNA of the CDR3 is TGCAGTGCTTTAAGGACGGCCAACACTGAAGCTTTCTTT. Protein sequence: CSALRTANTEAFF.

This clonotype occurred many times. This chain connects TRBV12-3 or TRBV12-4 to TRBJ2-7; 13 bases align to TRBD2. V shed 1 base and J 6 bases; nucleotides not matched to a gene: 3. The CDR3 runs 15 residues. The CDR3 spells CASSLGRLAGGEQYF. CDR3 nucleotide sequence: TGTGCCAGCAGTTTAGGGCGACTAGCGGGAGGCGAGCAGTACTTC.

The rearrangement links TRBV27 to TRBJ2-3, with D perhaps matching TRBD2 (5 bases). CDR3 length equals 12 residues. Germline V gene data show CDR1 as MNHEY and CDR2 as SMNVEV (reference sequence). Trimming took off 7 bases at V and 3 bases at J, with 8 bases between the two ends. The CDR3 reads CASMDSTDTQYF. CDR3 bases: TGTGCCAGCATGGACTCAACAGATACGCAGTATTTT.

This clonotype turned up a few times. This chain links TRBV7-2 with TRBJ1-5; TRBD1 matches at 9 bases. Germline CDR1 SGHTA, CDR2 FQGNSA. The CDR3 loop spans 15 amino acids. V shed 5 bases, J shed 4 bases, and the junction held 6 bases outside the gene matches. The CDR3 protein is CASSRGQGGNQPQHF. CDR3 sequence (DNA): TGTGCCAGCAGCCGGGGACAGGGTGGGAATCAGCCCCAGCATTTT.